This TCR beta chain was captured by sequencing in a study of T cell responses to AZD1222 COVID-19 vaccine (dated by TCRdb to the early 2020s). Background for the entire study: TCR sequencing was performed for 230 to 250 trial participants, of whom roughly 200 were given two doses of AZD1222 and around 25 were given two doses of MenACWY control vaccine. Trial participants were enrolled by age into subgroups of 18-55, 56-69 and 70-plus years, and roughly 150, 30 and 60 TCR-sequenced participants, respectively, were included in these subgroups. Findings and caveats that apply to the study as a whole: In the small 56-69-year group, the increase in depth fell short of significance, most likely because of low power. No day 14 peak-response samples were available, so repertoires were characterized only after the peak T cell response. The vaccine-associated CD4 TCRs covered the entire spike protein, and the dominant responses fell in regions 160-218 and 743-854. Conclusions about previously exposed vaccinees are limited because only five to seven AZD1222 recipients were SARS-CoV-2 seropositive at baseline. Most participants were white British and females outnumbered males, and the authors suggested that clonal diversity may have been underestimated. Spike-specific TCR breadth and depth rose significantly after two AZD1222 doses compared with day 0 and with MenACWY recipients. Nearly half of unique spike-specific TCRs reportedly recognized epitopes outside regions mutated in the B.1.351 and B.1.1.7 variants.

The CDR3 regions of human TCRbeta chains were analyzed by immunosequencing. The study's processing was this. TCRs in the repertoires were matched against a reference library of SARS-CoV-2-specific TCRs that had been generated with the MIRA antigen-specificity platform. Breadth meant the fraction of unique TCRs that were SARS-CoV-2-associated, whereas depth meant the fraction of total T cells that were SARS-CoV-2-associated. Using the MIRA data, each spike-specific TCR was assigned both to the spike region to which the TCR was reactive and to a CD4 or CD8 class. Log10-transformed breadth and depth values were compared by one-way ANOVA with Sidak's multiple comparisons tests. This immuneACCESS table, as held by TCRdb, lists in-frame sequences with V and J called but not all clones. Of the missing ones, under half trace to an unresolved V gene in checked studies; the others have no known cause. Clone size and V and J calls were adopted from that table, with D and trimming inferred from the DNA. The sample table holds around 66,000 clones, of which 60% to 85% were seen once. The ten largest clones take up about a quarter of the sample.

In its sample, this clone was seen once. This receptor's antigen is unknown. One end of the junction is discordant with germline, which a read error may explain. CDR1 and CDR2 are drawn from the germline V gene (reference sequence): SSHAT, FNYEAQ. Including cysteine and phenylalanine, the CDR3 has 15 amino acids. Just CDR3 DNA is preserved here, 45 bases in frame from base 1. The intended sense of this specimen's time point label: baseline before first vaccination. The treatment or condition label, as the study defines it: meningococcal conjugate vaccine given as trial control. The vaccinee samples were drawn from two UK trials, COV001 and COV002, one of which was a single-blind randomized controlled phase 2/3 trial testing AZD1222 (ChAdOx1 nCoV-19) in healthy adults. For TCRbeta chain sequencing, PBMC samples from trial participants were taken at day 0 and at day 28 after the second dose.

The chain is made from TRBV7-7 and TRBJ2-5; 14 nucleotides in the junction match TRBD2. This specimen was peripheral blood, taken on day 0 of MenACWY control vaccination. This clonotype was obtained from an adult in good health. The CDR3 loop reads CASSQTSGGVETQYF. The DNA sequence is TGTGCTAGCAGCCAGACTAGCGGGGGGGTTGAGACCCAGTACTTC.